The rows below give T cell receptor beta chains drawn from one sample of a study of memory CD4+ T cells and cytomegalovirus serostatus. Measured with immunoSEQ multiplex PCR; TCRdb has only the in-frame clones, and not every one. This table holds roughly 48,000 clones, more than 70% found once. Specimen: memory CD4+ T cells from blood. These receptors were obtained from an adult in good health and CMV-seropositive. CDR3s include the opening cysteine and the closing phenylalanine or tryptophan. D genes are given only for firm matches. Clone size appears in some rows only: once, few, many, or a class for an expanded clone.

J,V,size,D,CDR3,DNA
TRBJ1-2,TRBV6-1,.,TRBD1,CASSGRDRGNRGYTF,TGTGCCAGCAGTGGACGCGACAGGGGGAATCGGGGCTACACCTTC
TRBJ1-2,TRBV19,.,TRBD1,CASSIVQGTYGYTF,TGTGCCAGTAGTATAGTACAGGGGACATATGGCTACACCTTC
TRBJ1-2,TRBV19,.,.,CASSLQTLPTNYGYTF,TGTGCCAGTAGTTTGCAGACCCTACCCACTAACTATGGCTACACCTTC
TRBJ1-1,TRBV6-4,.,.,CASSDWANTEAFF,TGTGCCAGCAGTGACTGGGCGAACACTGAAGCTTTCTTT
TRBJ2-7,TRBV9,.,.,CASSPRLTPSYEQYF,TGTGCCAGCAGCCCCCGACTAACCCCCTCCTACGAGCAGTACTTC
TRBJ2-7,TRBV20-1,.,.,CSVGGSYEQYF,TGCAGTGTAGGGGGGTCCTACGAGCAGTACTTC
TRBJ2-1,TRBV2,.,TRBD2,CASTQSGSGIGEQFF,TGTGCCAGCACACAATCGGGTAGCGGGATCGGGGAGCAGTTCTTC
TRBJ1-6,TRBV7-9,.,TRBD1,CASSSPGGSPLHF,TGTGCCAGCAGCTCGCCAGGGGGATCACCCCTCCACTTT
TRBJ2-5,TRBV5-4,.,TRBD2,CASSLPGRGGETQYF,TGTGCCAGCAGCTTACCGGGACGGGGGGGAGAGACCCAGTACTTC
TRBJ2-7,TRBV30,few,.,CAWSVTDSYEQYF,TGTGCCTGGAGTGTAACAGACTCCTACGAGCAGTACTTC
TRBJ2-3,TRBV30,.,TRBD2,CACPPRSGSPDTQYF,TGTGCCTGTCCCCCTAGGAGCGGGAGTCCAGATACGCAGTATTTT
TRBJ1-1,TRBV10-3,.,.,CAISEYTNTEAFF,TGTGCCATCAGTGAGTACACGAACACTGAAGCTTTCTTT
TRBJ1-6,TRBV5-4,few,TRBD1,CASSGPRTGGSPLHF,TGTGCCAGCAGCGGCCCGCGGACAGGGGGATCACCCCTCCACTTT
TRBJ2-7,TRBV29-1,.,TRBD1,CSAQTGSLRSEQYF,TGCAGCGCTCAGACAGGGTCCTTACGAAGCGAGCAGTACTTC
TRBJ1-5,TRBV7-8,.,.,CASSGPNQPQHF,TGTGCCAGCAGCGGACCGAATCAGCCCCAGCATTTT
TRBJ1-5,TRBV19,.,TRBD1,CASSYRGLNQPQHF,TGTGCCAGTAGTTACAGGGGGCTCAATCAGCCCCAGCATTTT
TRBJ1-1,TRBV28,.,.,CASSRSTGFGNTEAFF,TGTGCCAGCAGTCGGTCAACAGGGTTTGGGAACACTGAAGCTTTCTTT
TRBJ2-1,TRBV12-5,.,.,CASGARGTPERDEQFF,TGTGCTAGTGGTGCCCGAGGGACCCCGGAAAGGGATGAGCAGTTCTTC
TRBJ2-7,TRBV28,.,.,CASSSLTRDSYEQYF,TGTGCCAGCAGCTCCTTGACCAGGGACTCCTACGAGCAGTACTTC
TRBJ1-5,TRBV7-2,.,TRBD1,CASSPRQGSVDQPQHF,TGTGCCAGCAGCCCAAGACAGGGATCCGTGGATCAGCCCCAGCATTTT
TRBJ2-5,TRBV2,.,TRBD2,CASSWSGGPDQYF,TGTGCCAGCAGTTGGTCGGGGGGGCCCGACCAGTACTTC
TRBJ2-2,TRBV9,.,TRBD2,CASSGPRGGANTGELFF,TGTGCCAGCAGCGGCCCACGGGGGGGCGCGAACACCGGGGAGCTGTTTTTT
TRBJ2-3,TRBV30,.,.,CAWSAADTQYF,TGTGCCTGGAGTGCGGCAGATACGCAGTATTTT
TRBJ2-3,TRBV7-8,.,.,CASNKNRAGTDTQYF,TGTGCCAGCAACAAGAACAGGGCCGGCACAGATACGCAGTATTTT
TRBJ1-6,TRBV9,.,.,CASSASGLNSPLHF,TGTGCCAGCAGCGCTTCAGGGCTAAATTCACCCCTCCACTTT
TRBJ2-1,TRBV28,.,TRBD2,CASSSLAGGYNEQFF,TGTGCCAGCAGTTCGCTAGCGGGAGGGTACAATGAGCAGTTCTTC
TRBJ1-2,TRBV5-6,few,TRBD1,CASRPPKGQGLWGYTF,TGTGCCAGCAGACCGCCGAAGGGACAGGGGTTATGGGGCTACACCTTC
TRBJ1-3,TRBV19,.,.,CASTSRFSGNTIYF,TGTGCCAGTACCAGTAGATTCTCTGGAAACACCATATATTTT
TRBJ1-5,TRBV15,.,.,CATSNGWRAGQPQHF,TGTGCCACCAGCAACGGGTGGAGGGCCGGCCAGCCCCAGCATTTT